These 24 T cell receptor beta chains came from one sample sequenced in a study of T cell changes during pregnancy in multiple sclerosis. Clones were sequenced by immunoSEQ multiplex PCR, and TCRdb holds only the in-frame ones, with some missing. The sample lists 45,000 to 55,000 clones; around 92% were seen once. The sequenced sample was CD4+ T cells from peripheral blood mononuclear cells, obtained in the second trimester of pregnancy. Receptor source: a female donor in good health, enrolled as a control in a pregnancy study.

V is TRBV5-1 and J is TRBJ2-1; 13 positions match TRBD2. Trimming took 1 base from V and 8 from J; bases not matched to a gene: 15. The CDR3 contains 19 residues. The V gene's germline CDR1 is SGHRS and CDR2 YFSETQ. The CDR3 DNA is TGCGCCAGCAGCTTGAGGGGACTAGCGGGATCTACGCAGATCGATGAGCAGTTCTTC. Encoded protein: CASSLRGLAGSTQIDEQFF.

In the case of this clone: Sequence at one end of the junction differs from germline and may be a read error. V and J are TRBV27 and TRBJ2-2; D might be TRBD1 (5 bases). The CDR3 length is 16 residues. The germline gives CDR1 MNHEY, CDR2 SMNVEV (reference sequence). CDR3 coding DNA: TGTGCCAGCAGCTTATCGTGGCAGGGGAACACCGGGGAGCTGTTTTTT. Its protein is CASSLSWQGNTGELFF.

As DNA, the CDR3 is TGTGCCAGCCGGCGGGACCTATACAATGAGCAGTTCTTC. Translation gives CASRRDLYNEQFF. V usage is TRBV28 and J usage is TRBJ2-1; weak D call: TRBD2 (6 bases). Germline V gene data show CDR1 as MDHEN and CDR2 as SYDVKM. Trimming took off 8 bases at V and 4 bases at J, with 12 bases between the two ends. This CDR3 region has 13 residues.

The chain links TRBV7-3 to TRBJ1-2, with D possibly being TRBD1 (5 bases). The germline V gene encodes CDR1 SGHTA and CDR2 FQGTGA. This CDR3 region has 14 residues. Trimming removed 5 bases at V and 4 bases at J, with 14 bases between. The CDR3 here is CASSQSGGRYGYTF. The CDR3 DNA reads TGTGCCAGCAGCCAATCGGGGGGACGCTATGGCTACACCTTC.

V gene TRBV28 combines with J gene TRBJ2-1, with D maybe TRBD2 (5 bases). CDR1 and CDR2 (germline): MDHEN, SYDVKM. The CDR3 sequence is 15 residues long. Trimming removed 5 bases at V and 3 bases at J, with 14 bases between. The CDR3 DNA reads as TGTGCCAGCAGTACGAGAGCGGTAAACTACAATGAGCAGTTCTTC. Encoded protein: CASSTRAVNYNEQFF. The full variable domain, completed using reference TRBV28 and TRBJ2-1, is DVKVTQSSRYLVKRTGEKVFLECVQDMDHENMFWYRQDPGLGLRLIYFSYDVKMKEKGDIPEGYSVSREKKERFSLILESASTNQTSMYLCASSTRAVNYNEQFFGPGTRLTVL.

This clone was picked up a small number of times. The rearrangement links TRBV6-6 to TRBJ1-5, with D possibly matching TRBD1 (5 bases). CDR1 MNHNY and CDR2 SVGAGI come from the germline V gene (reference sequence). The ends were cut back, 4 bases at V and 5 bases at J, with 12 bases in the middle. CDR3 length equals 14 residues. The CDR3 DNA follows: TGTGCCAGCAGTTTCCAGGGTGCGGATCAGCCCCAGCATTTT. Its protein is CASSFQGADQPQHF.

This clone appeared a few times. The chain recombines TRBV27 with TRBJ1-6; TRBD1 matches at 8 bases. Trimming removed 5 bases from V and 9 bases from J; junction bases left unmatched: 6. CDR3 length: 14 residues. Germline V CDR1 and CDR2: MNHEY, SMNVEV (reference sequence). Here the CDR3 reads CASSGGTGSSPLHF. The CDR3 nucleotides read TGTGCCAGCAGTGGGGGGACAGGCTCTTCACCCCTCCACTTT.

The chain joins TRBV12-5 to TRBJ1-1, with D maybe TRBD1 (5 bases). Trimming stripped 0 bases from V and 0 bases from J, with 5 bases between. Germline V gene lookup returns CDR1 LGHNT and CDR2 FRNRAP. The CDR3 totals 14 residues. The CDR3 spells CASGLVGVNTEAFF. The CDR3 DNA sequence: TGTGCTAGTGGTTTGGTAGGGGTGAACACTGAAGCTTTCTTT.

The chain combines TRBV6-6 with TRBJ2-1, with D perhaps matching TRBD2 (5 bases). This CDR3 has 14 residues. The V end lost 0 bases, the J end lost 3 bases, and 6 bases lay between the germline ends. Germline V gene sequence: CDR1 MNHNY, CDR2 SVGAGI (reference sequence). The CDR3 is CASSYSRVYNEQFF. As DNA, the CDR3 is TGTGCCAGCAGTTACTCGCGGGTCTACAATGAGCAGTTCTTC.

This clone was picked up one time. The chain is built from TRBV30 and TRBJ2-1; 9 bases agree with TRBD1. The germline gives CDR1 GTSNPN, CDR2 SVGIG (reference sequence). J was trimmed by 5 bases and V by 2 bases; bases with no gene match: 4. The CDR3 consists of 14 residues. The CDR3 nucleotides are TGTGCCTGGAGTTACAGGGGGCCCCACAATGAGCAGTTCTTC. Its translation is CAWSYRGPHNEQFF. Combining the CDR3 with reference TRBV30 and TRBJ2-1 gives the whole variable domain SQTIHQWPATLVQPVGSPLSLECTVEGTSNPNLYWYRQAAGRGLQLLFYSVGIGQISSEVPQNLSASRPQDRQFILSSKKLLLSDSGFYLCAWSYRGPHNEQFFGPGTRLTVL.

CDR3 nucleotide sequence: TGTGCCAGCTCACCTCAGGGGAACACTGAAGCTTTCTTT. Protein sequence: CASSPQGNTEAFF. This sequence joins TRBV18 and TRBJ1-1; D is perhaps TRBD1 (5 bases). Trimming removed 3 bases at V and 1 base at J, with 6 bases between. Germline CDR1 reads KGHSH; CDR2 reads LQKENI. The CDR3 is 13 amino acids.

This sequence joins TRBV28 and TRBJ1-1, with TRBD1 as a possible D gene (5 bases). V gave up 4 bases and J gave up 2 bases, with 11 bases separating them. The CDR3 has 14 residues. CDR1 and CDR2 (germline): MDHEN, SYDVKM. CDR3 nucleotide sequence: TGTGCCAGCAGTTACAGGCGCTTAAACACTGAAGCTTTCTTT. Translated: CASSYRRLNTEAFF.

V usage is TRBV5-5 and J usage is TRBJ2-7; D gene unclear. The V end was cut by 0 bases, the J end by 0 bases, with 10 bases between. The germline V gene has CDR1 SGHKS and CDR2 YYEKEE (reference sequence). This CDR3 region has 15 residues. The CDR3 bases are TGTGCCAGCAGCTTGGGGGCGACGAGCTCCTACGAGCAGTACTTC. Translating gives CASSLGATSSYEQYF.

CDR3 nucleotides: TGCGCCAGCAGCTCGGACAGGGCAGGGATGAACACTGAAGCTTTCTTT. It encodes CASSSDRAGMNTEAFF. The chain couples TRBV5-1 to TRBJ1-1; 8 nucleotides line up with TRBD1. Looked up from germline, CDR1 is SGHRS and CDR2 is YFSETQ. Unmatched junction bases numbered 7, after V lost 3 bases and J lost 0 bases. CDR3 size: 16 residues.

J is TRBJ2-1 and V is TRBV2; a weak D match, TRBD2 (7 bases). Germline loops: CDR1 SNHLY, CDR2 FYNNEI. V gave up 11 bases and J gave up 7 bases, with 15 bases separating them. The CDR3 length is 12 residues. The CDR3: CASRGGWNEQFF. DNA for the CDR3: TGTGCCTCAAGGGGGGGTTGGAATGAGCAGTTCTTC.

CDR3 bases: TGTGCCAGCACTCGGGGCAATGAGCAGTTCTTC. Translation gives CASTRGNEQFF. The chain employs TRBV28 and TRBJ2-1; D may be TRBD2 (5 bases). V lost 7 bases, J lost 6 bases, and 7 bases lay in between. The CDR3 spans 11 residues. Germline values: CDR1 MDHEN, CDR2 SYDVKM.

The sample holds a few counts of this clone. CDR3 nucleotides: TGCAGCTCTTGGGTTATTGGGGGGACAGGGGAATTCTTC. Translating gives CSSWVIGGTGEFF. The chain is built from TRBV29-1 and TRBJ2-1, with 10 bases lining up with TRBD1. Germline V gene sequence: CDR1 SQVTM, CDR2 ANQGSEA. V was pared by 8 bases and J by 16 bases, with 17 bases of the junction left unmatched. CDR3 length: 13 amino acids.

The CDR3 nucleotides read TGTGCCAGCAGTGAAGCAGCAGGGTTATACGATACGCAGTATTTT. This gives the protein CASSEAAGLYDTQYF. The chain carries TRBV6-1 and TRBJ2-3; a possible D gene is TRBD1 (5 bases). Germline CDR1 MNHNS, CDR2 SASEGT. The CDR3 covers 15 residues. V lost 0 bases and J lost 6, with 13 bases in between.

This sequence joins TRBV11-3 and TRBJ2-3; no clear D. V dropped 2 bases and J dropped 2 bases, with 5 bases sitting between them. The CDR3 contains 13 residues. Germline V gene data show CDR1 as SGHNT and CDR2 as YENEEA. The CDR3: CASSLLSTDTQYF. The CDR3 bases are TGTGCCAGCAGCTTACTCTCCACAGATACGCAGTATTTT.

This sequence joins TRBV6-1 and TRBJ1-5; 7 positions agree with TRBD1. This CDR3 region has 15 residues. V shed 4 bases and J 6 bases; nucleotides not matched to a gene: 9. Germline V gene sequence: CDR1 MNHNS, CDR2 SASEGT. The CDR3 DNA is TGTGCCAGCAGTGGTGAGACAGGGTTTGGTCAGCCCCAGCATTTT. It codes for CASSGETGFGQPQHF.

The chain combines TRBV9 with TRBJ2-7, with 8 positions matching TRBD2. The CDR3 contains 13 residues. Germline V gene lookup returns CDR1 SGDLS and CDR2 YYNGEE. V trimming: 2 bases; J trimming: 5 bases; junction bases outside the gene matches: 3. CDR3 protein: CASSVSGSNEQYF. Written as DNA, the CDR3 is TGTGCCAGCAGCGTCAGCGGGAGCAACGAGCAGTACTTC. The whole variable domain, filled in from reference TRBV9 and TRBJ2-7, reads DSGVTQTPKHLITATGQRVTLRCSPRSGDLSVYWYQQSLDQGLQFLIQYYNGEERAKGNILERFSAQQFPDLHSELNLSSLELGDSALYFCASSVSGSNEQYFGPGTRLTVT.

This chain links TRBV7-2 with TRBJ2-3; 9 nucleotides match TRBD2. This CDR3 is 15 amino acids long. Trimming removed 1 base from V and 3 bases from J; junction bases left unmatched: 2. Germline CDR1 is SGHTA and CDR2 is FQGNSA. Written as DNA, the CDR3 is TGTGCCAGCAGCTTAGGCGGACTAGCGACAGATACGCAGTATTTT. It encodes CASSLGGLATDTQYF.

CDR3 sequence reads: CASRPRESSSEQYF. The CDR3 region has the DNA TGTGCCAGTAGGCCTCGGGAGAGTAGTAGCGAGCAGTACTTC. This chain joins TRBV19 and TRBJ2-7; perhaps TRBD2 as D (6 bases). Germline V gene lookup returns CDR1 LNHDA and CDR2 SQIVND (reference sequence). The CDR3 length is 14 residues. Trimming pared 6 bases from V and 6 bases from J, leaving 18 bases between.

This clone was counted only a few times. The V call is TRBV7-9, the J call TRBJ1-6; the D gene is possibly TRBD1 (5 bases). Trimming stripped 4 bases from V and 5 bases from J, with 12 bases between. Per the germline V gene, CDR1 is SEHNR and CDR2 is FQNEAQ (reference sequence). The CDR3 runs 15 residues. CDR3 sequence reads: CASSSRGGNNSPLHF. The DNA of the CDR3 is TGTGCCAGCAGCTCCCGGGGGGGGAATAATTCACCCCTCCACTTT.